These T cell receptor beta chains were read from a single sample in a study of CD8+ T cells in alopecia areata. The assay was immunoSEQ multiplex PCR, and TCRdb's table has in-frame clones only and misses some. Counted here are about 210,000 clones, around three fifths occurring once; the ten biggest clones make up around 3.9%. Sample: CD4+ T cells sorted from blood, taken at week 4, from a patient treated with tofacitinib. Receptors originate from a human donor with alopecia areata. The CDR3 runs from the conserved cysteine through the conserved F or W. D genes are given only for firm matches. Part of the rows lack a size; the others show once, few, many or a class for expanded clones.

>.|.|11|TRBJ2-7|TRBV29-1
CSVEGYGEQYF
TGCAGCGTTGAAGGGTACGGCGAGCAGTACTTC
>TRBD1|.|15|TRBJ2-1|TRBV6-5
CASSSKTGVRNEQFF
TGTGCCAGCAGTTCAAAGACAGGGGTGCGCAATGAGCAGTTCTTC
>TRBD1|.|15|TRBJ2-5|TRBV2
CASTRQGKIGETQYF
TGTGCCAGCACTAGACAGGGCAAAATTGGAGAGACCCAGTACTTC
>TRBD1|few|15|TRBJ1-4|TRBV6-6
CASSYGAGGYEKLFF
TGTGCCAGCAGTTACGGGGCAGGGGGCTATGAAAAACTGTTTTTT
>.|.|14|TRBJ2-3|TRBV5-1
CASSLQGSTDTQYF
TGCGCCAGCAGCTTGCAGGGGAGCACAGATACGCAGTATTTT
>.|.|15|TRBJ2-1|TRBV30
CAWSVGQSSYNEQFF
TGTGCCTGGAGTGTGGGACAAAGCTCCTACAATGAGCAGTTCTTC
>.|.|12|TRBJ1-3|TRBV2
CASRIMGNTIYF
TGTGCCAGCAGAATAATGGGAAACACCATATATTTT
>.|once|14|TRBJ1-6|TRBV7-9
CASRILGRNSPLHF
TGTGCCAGCAGGATTTTGGGGAGAAATTCACCCCTCCACTTT
>TRBD2|.|16|TRBJ2-5|TRBV5-4
CASSLGTSGGQETQYF
TGTGCCAGCAGCTTGGGGACTAGCGGGGGCCAAGAGACCCAGTACTTC
>.|.|12|TRBJ2-1|TRBV25-1
CASSDGIGEQFF
TGTGCCAGCAGTGATGGGATTGGTGAGCAGTTCTTC
>.|.|14|TRBJ2-2|TRBV5-1
CASGPQGLTGELFF
TGCGCCAGCGGACCTCAGGGGCTCACCGGGGAGCTGTTTTTT
>.|.|14|TRBJ1-1|TRBV18
CASSVEGVYTEAFF
TGTGCCAGCTCCGTCGAGGGGGTTTACACTGAAGCTTTCTTT
>.|.|13|TRBJ2-5|TRBV30
CAWSLGGRETQYF
TGTGCCTGGAGTTTAGGGGGTCGGGAGACCCAGTACTTC
>.|.|12|TRBJ2-3|TRBV7-2
CASSLFADTQYF
TGTGCCAGCAGCTTATTTGCAGATACGCAGTATTTT
>TRBD1|few|14|TRBJ1-2|TRBV2
CASSVDRVNYGYTF
TGTGCCAGCAGTGTTGACAGGGTCAACTATGGCTACACCTTC
>.|.|17|TRBJ2-2|TRBV4-1
CASSQDEGRGRTGELFF
TGCGCCAGCAGCCAAGATGAAGGGAGAGGGAGGACCGGGGAGCTGTTTTTT
>.|.|14|TRBJ2-7|TRBV9
CASSVAAGLGEQYF
TGTGCCAGCAGCGTAGCGGCGGGGTTAGGGGAGCAGTACTTC
>.|.|16|TRBJ1-2|TRBV4-2
CASSQKPGQTDYGYTF
TGTGCCAGCAGCCAAAAACCCGGACAGACCGACTATGGCTACACCTTC
>.|.|11|TRBJ2-1|TRBV30
CAWSGGPEQFF
TGTGCCTGGAGTGGGGGCCCCGAGCAGTTCTTC
>.|.|15|TRBJ2-3|TRBV4-3
CASSQQQGSTDTQYF
TGCGCCAGCAGCCAACAGCAGGGAAGCACAGATACGCAGTATTTT
>.|.|13|TRBJ2-7|TRBV4-1
CASSLAGNYEQYF
TGCGCCAGCAGCCTCGCCGGGAACTACGAGCAGTACTTC
>.|.|13|TRBJ2-5|TRBV10-3
CAISQGQGETQYF
TGTGCCATCAGTCAGGGGCAGGGGGAGACCCAGTACTTC
>TRBD1|.|14|TRBJ1-2|TRBV4-2
CASSPQGGNYGYTF
TGTGCCAGCAGCCCCCAGGGGGGCAACTATGGCTACACCTTC
>.|.|10|TRBJ2-3|TRBV19
CASLVFSPNF
TGTGCCAGCCTTGTGTTCTCGCCCAATTTT
>.|.|13|TRBJ1-6|TRBV15
CATSRDLGRALHF
TGTGCCACCAGCAGAGACTTGGGAAGGGCCCTCCACTTT
>TRBD1|.|14|TRBJ1-5|TRBV6-1
CASRRGQAVGPQHF
TGTGCCAGCAGAAGAGGACAGGCTGTTGGGCCCCAGCATTTT
>TRBD1|few|14|TRBJ1-5|TRBV25-1
CARPRQGVPGPQHF
TGTGCCAGACCTCGACAGGGTGTTCCAGGGCCCCAGCATTTT
>TRBD1|few|13|TRBJ1-2|TRBV30
CAWSVDRTKGYTF
TGTGCCTGGAGTGTGGACAGGACGAAGGGCTACACCTTC
>.|few|14|TRBJ1-2|TRBV27
CASSLSRGPFGRTF
TGTGCCAGCAGTTTATCTCGGGGGCCATTCGGTCGCACCTTC
>TRBD1|.|15|TRBJ2-5|TRBV29-1
CSVGGRQGHQETQYF
TGCAGCGTCGGTGGTAGACAGGGGCACCAAGAGACCCAGTACTTC
>.|few|11|TRBJ2-7|TRBV25-1
CASSEAYEQYF
TGTGCCAGCAGTGAGGCCTACGAGCAGTACTTC
>.|.|14|TRBJ2-3|TRBV18
CASSPQRTTDTQYF
TGTGCCAGCTCACCACAACGGACCACAGATACGCAGTATTTT
>.|.|15|TRBJ1-1|TRBV6-5
CASSTPGGENTEAFF
TGTGCCAGCAGTACCCCTGGGGGGGAGAACACTGAAGCTTTCTTT
>.|.|14|TRBJ1-6|TRBV11-3
CASSLDFPNSPLHF
TGTGCCAGCAGCTTAGATTTTCCAAATTCACCCCTCCACTTT
>.|.|11|TRBJ2-3|TRBV30
CAWGTTDTQYF
TGTGCCTGGGGGACCACAGATACGCAGTATTTT
>TRBD1|.|15|TRBJ2-5|TRBV29-1
CSVVAPGQGWETQYF
TGCAGCGTTGTCGCACCGGGACAGGGGTGGGAGACCCAGTACTTC
>TRBD2|few|15|TRBJ2-4|TRBV29-1
CSVTVGLAAKNIQYF
TGCAGCGTGACAGTGGGACTAGCGGCCAAAAACATTCAGTACTTC
>.|.|15|TRBJ1-6|TRBV7-2
CASSQSGTTNSPLHF
TGTGCCAGCAGTCAATCCGGGACTACAAATTCACCCCTCCACTTT
>.|.|15|TRBJ1-5|TRBV29-1
CSDIFEARANQPQHF
TGCAGTGATATCTTTGAGGCCAGGGCCAATCAGCCCCAGCATTTT
>.|.|14|TRBJ2-6|TRBV6-5
CASNRYSGANVLTF
TGTGCCAGCAACAGGTACTCTGGGGCCAACGTCCTGACTTTC
>.|once|13|TRBJ1-2|TRBV29-1
CSVEVLAGDGYTF
TGCAGCGTTGAAGTGCTGGCAGGGGATGGCTACACCTTC